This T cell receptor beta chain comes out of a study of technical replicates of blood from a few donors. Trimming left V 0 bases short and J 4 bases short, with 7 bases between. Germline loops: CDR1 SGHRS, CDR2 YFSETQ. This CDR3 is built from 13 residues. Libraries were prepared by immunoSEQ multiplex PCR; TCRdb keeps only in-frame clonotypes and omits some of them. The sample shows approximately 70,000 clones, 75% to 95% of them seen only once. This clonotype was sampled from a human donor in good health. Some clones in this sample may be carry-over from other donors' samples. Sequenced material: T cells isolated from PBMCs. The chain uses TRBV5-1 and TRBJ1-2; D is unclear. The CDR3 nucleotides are TGCGCCAGCAGCTTGGAGCGGCCCTATGGCTACACCTTC. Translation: CASSLERPYGYTF.